The 21 T cell receptor beta chains below all came from one sample that was sequenced in a study of lymphopenia after photon versus proton radiotherapy (dated by TCRdb to about 2019). The receptor library was made with the immunoSEQ multiplex PCR assay. TCRdb provides this immuneACCESS table in a form limited to in-frame rearrangements. Some clones are lacking; in checked studies, under half of them reflect an unresolved V gene, and why the rest are absent is not known. Counted in this sample were approximately 24,000 clones; roughly 90% of them appeared once. The leading ten clones occupy around 20% of the sample. The sequences come from peripheral blood, collected from a patient treated with photon-based radiotherapy. All receptors derive from a man aged 45-60 years with gastric cancer.

This chain uses TRBV6-5 with TRBJ1-2; D perhaps matches TRBD1 (6 bases). The CDR3 contains 13 residues. Deletions cut 6 bases from V and 4 bases from J, with 12 bases between. Germline CDR1 and CDR2: MNHEY and SVGAGI. CDR3 sequence: CASRQGGGYGYTF. The CDR3 DNA reads TGTGCCAGCAGACAGGGAGGGGGCTATGGCTACACCTTC.

This chain connects TRBV6-1 to TRBJ1-4, with TRBD1 as a possible D gene (6 bases). The V and J ends lost 2 bases and 6 bases respectively, with 16 bases between them. Per the germline V gene, CDR1 is MNHNS and CDR2 is SASEGT. The CDR3 loop spans 16 amino acids. The CDR3 sequence is CASSELYWGRDEKLFF. The CDR3 nucleotides read TGTGCCAGCAGTGAACTCTACTGGGGGCGGGATGAAAAACTGTTTTTT.

This clone appeared a few times. V and J are TRBV10-3 and TRBJ1-2; D is possibly TRBD1 (6 bases). Germline V lookup: CDR1 ENHRY, CDR2 SYGVKD. This CDR3 region has 13 residues. V was trimmed by 2 bases and J by 9 bases, leaving 13 bases between them. The CDR3 protein is CAISEDTGSRYTF. Here the CDR3 DNA reads TGTGCCATCAGTGAGGATACAGGGTCGCGCTACACCTTC.

The chain carries TRBV2 and TRBJ1-6; D is possibly TRBD1 (5 bases). Germline lookup yields CDR1 SNHLY and CDR2 FYNNEI. The CDR3 is made up of 14 amino acids. Between the trimmed V and J ends, which lost 5 bases and 2 bases, there was a span of 7 bases. The CDR3 protein is CASSYRPYNSPLHF. The CDR3 DNA reads as TGTGCCAGCAGTTACAGGCCCTATAATTCACCCCTCCACTTT.

The chain combines TRBV6-5 with TRBJ1-1; D might be TRBD1 (6 bases). Trimming stripped 8 bases from V and 1 base from J, with 11 bases between. CDR1 and CDR2 from the germline V gene are MNHEY and SVGAGI. The CDR3 covers 13 residues. Here the CDR3 reads CASSRGGNTEAFF. The CDR3 region has the DNA TGTGCCAGCTCCAGGGGCGGGAACACTGAAGCTTTCTTT.

This chain uses TRBV14 with TRBJ1-2; 7 nucleotides align to TRBD1. The CDR3 covers 16 residues. V gave up 2 bases and J gave up 4 bases; unmatched junction bases: 10. The germline CDR1 and CDR2 sequences are SGHDN and FVKESK. This CDR3 reads CASSQITGATLYGYTF. Here the CDR3 DNA reads TGTGCCAGCAGCCAAATTACAGGGGCCACCCTCTATGGCTACACCTTC.

The genes are TRBV11-2 and TRBJ1-2, with TRBD1 identical over 7 bases. The CDR3 extends over 12 amino acids. Germline CDR1 is SGHAT and CDR2 is FQNNGV. The V gene end was trimmed by 6 bases and the J gene end by 7 bases; junction bases not matched to a gene: 5. CDR3 loop: CASSTGASGYTF. DNA for the CDR3: TGTGCCAGCAGTACAGGGGCGAGTGGCTACACCTTC.

The genes are TRBV10-3 and TRBJ1-2; the D gene is possibly TRBD1 (6 bases). Germline CDR1 reads ENHRY; CDR2 reads SYGVKD. The V and J ends lost 8 bases and 2 bases respectively, with 9 bases between them. This CDR3 is built from 12 residues. The CDR3 DNA reads TGTGCCATCCGGGACACCAACTATGGCTACACCTTC. Its protein product is CAIRDTNYGYTF.

DNA for the CDR3: TGCGCCAGCAGCGTGTCAAACTCGATAGATACGCAGTATTTT. This sequence encodes CASSVSNSIDTQYF. The chain carries TRBV5-1 and TRBJ2-3; D uncertain. This CDR3 is built from 14 residues. Germline CDR1 is SGHRS and CDR2 is YFSETQ. V lost 4 bases, J lost 5 bases, and 14 bases lay in between.

This rearrangement joins TRBV29-1 to TRBJ2-1, with 10 nucleotides matching TRBD2. The J segment lost 3 bases and the V segment lost 4 bases, leaving 9 bases of the junction unmatched. The CDR3 runs 16 residues. CDR1 and CDR2 from the germline V gene are SQVTM and ANQGSEA. Written as DNA, the CDR3 is TGCAGCGTTGGAGCGGGGGGGTCTATCTTCTACAATGAGCAGTTCTTC. Protein sequence: CSVGAGGSIFYNEQFF.

Only one count was recorded for this clone. The V and J genes are TRBV15 and TRBJ2-3; 8 bases map to TRBD1. V dropped 4 bases and J dropped 1; count of bases not matched to a gene: 10. CDR1 LNHNV and CDR2 YYDKDF come from the germline V gene (reference sequence). This CDR3 contains 17 residues. The CDR3 DNA follows: TGTGCCACCAGCACGACCGGGACAGGTGAGGGCACAGATACGCAGTATTTT. This gives the protein CATSTTGTGEGTDTQYF.

The chain carries TRBV6-5 and TRBJ2-1; D tentatively reads TRBD1 or TRBD2 (6 bases each). V lost 7 bases and J 7 bases, leaving 14 bases between the germline ends. The CDR3 is 13 amino acids. Germline V lookup: CDR1 MNHEY, CDR2 SVGAGI. CDR3 sequence (DNA): TGTGCCAGCACCAAAACAGGGAGGAATGAGCAGTTCTTC. It codes for CASTKTGRNEQFF.

This rearrangement joins TRBV19 to TRBJ1-1; 7 bases fit TRBD1. Trimming took 5 bases from V and 3 from J; bases not matched to a gene: 9. Germline lookup yields CDR1 LNHDA and CDR2 SQIVND (reference sequence). There are 15 residues in the CDR3. The CDR3 loop is CASSARQGGDTEAFF. Written as DNA, the CDR3 is TGTGCCAGTAGTGCCAGACAGGGTGGGGACACTGAAGCTTTCTTT. Together with reference TRBV19 and TRBJ1-1, the CDR3 gives the full variable domain: DGGITQSPKYLFRKEGQNVTLSCEQNLNHDAMYWYRQDPGQGLRLIYYSQIVNDFQKGDIAEGYSVSREKKESFPLTVTSAQKNPTAFYLCASSARQGGDTEAFFGQGTRLTVV.

V gene TRBV5-6 combines with J gene TRBJ1-2; 8 bases are shared with TRBD1. The germline CDR1 and CDR2 sequences are SGHDT and YYEEEE. After removal of 3 bases from V and 7 bases from J, the junction contained 11 bases not matched to a gene. The CDR3 runs to 15 residues. Here the CDR3 DNA reads TGTGCCAGCAGCTCCGTCCGGACAGGGAACGGTGGCTACACCTTC. Its protein is CASSSVRTGNGGYTF. Full variable domain (remainder filled in from reference TRBV5-6 and TRBJ1-2): DAGVTQSPTHLIKTRGQQVTLRCSPKSGHDTVSWYQQALGQGPQFIFQYYEEEERQRGNFPDRFSGHQFPNYSSELNVNALLLGDSALYLCASSSVRTGNGGYTFGSGTRLTVV.

The V call is TRBV29-1, the J call TRBJ2-1; no definite D call. V shed 1 base and J shed 2 bases, with 9 bases lying between them. The CDR3 sequence is 14 residues long. Germline CDR1 reads SQVTM; CDR2 reads ANQGSEA. The CDR3 loop reads CSVEVGTAYNEQFF. In DNA, the CDR3 is TGCAGCGTTGAAGTGGGCACGGCCTACAATGAGCAGTTCTTC.

V and J are TRBV21-1 and TRBJ1-5; TRBD1, the table's D call, lacks a check against the DNA. TRBV21-1 is labeled a pseudogene. This CDR3 is 12 amino acids long. Here the CDR3 DNA reads TGTGCCAGCATTAGGGGGTCGGAGCCCCAGCATTTT. Translating it yields CASIRGSEPQHF.

The genes are TRBV9 and TRBJ1-1; maybe TRBD1 (5 bases). This CDR3 is built from 10 residues. V lost 4 bases and J lost 10, with 8 bases in between. The germline V gene has CDR1 SGDLS and CDR2 YYNGEE. The CDR3 loop reads CASSPQGAFF. CDR3 nucleotide sequence: TGTGCCAGCAGCCCCCAGGGAGCTTTCTTT.

This rearrangement joins TRBV14 to TRBJ1-6; D not resolved. The V end was cut by 5 bases, the J end by 7 bases, with 21 bases between. Germline V gene data show CDR1 as SGHDN and CDR2 as FVKESK. The CDR3 spans 17 residues. CDR3 region: CASSSNLWGAMNSPLHF. The CDR3 coding sequence is TGTGCCAGCAGCTCCAACCTTTGGGGAGCGATGAATTCACCCCTCCACTTT. Drawing the rest from reference TRBV14 and TRBJ1-6, the complete variable domain is EAGVTQFPSHSVIEKGQTVTLRCDPISGHDNLYWYRRVMGKEIKFLLHFVKESKQDESGMPNNRFLAERTGGTYSTLKVQPAELEDSGVYFCASSSNLWGAMNSPLHFGNGTRLTVT.

The V and J genes are TRBV6-6 and TRBJ2-1; weak D call: TRBD2 (6 bases). CDR3 length: 13 residues. The V end was cut by 4 bases, the J end by 5 bases, with 9 bases between. Germline V gene data show CDR1 as MNHNY and CDR2 as SVGAGI (reference sequence). CDR3 nucleotide sequence: TGTGCCAGCAGTTCGGGACTGAACAATGAGCAGTTCTTC. Its translation is CASSSGLNNEQFF.

The J gene is TRBJ1-1, the V gene TRBV6-6; D gene ambiguous. The CDR3 extends over 16 amino acids. CDR1 is MNHNY and CDR2 is SVGAGI in the germline V gene (reference sequence). Trimming cost V 5 bases and J 3 bases, with 19 bases left between them. CDR3 bases: TGTGCCAGCAGTCCCCACAGTGGTGGAGGGTACACTGAAGCTTTCTTT. It translates to CASSPHSGGGYTEAFF.

This chain connects TRBV5-1 to TRBJ2-7, with TRBD2 matching over 11 bases. CDR1 is SGHRS, CDR2 YFSETQ, per germline. This CDR3 is 16 amino acids long. V lost 4 bases to trimming and J lost 4 bases; unmatched junction nucleotides: 10. CDR3 nucleotide sequence: TGCGCCAGCAGCCCGGAGGCTAGCGGGGGGACGTACGAGCAGTACTTC. Its protein product is CASSPEASGGTYEQYF.